The 20 T cell receptor beta chains below all came from one sample that was sequenced in a study of cytomegalovirus exposure and HLA in healthy donors. Primers: 60 Vbeta forward and 13 Jbeta reverse. Only in-frame clones appear in the TCRdb table, and some are missing; sequencing was by immunoSEQ multiplex PCR. Of some 160,000 clones in the sample, more than 75% were seen once. The specimen was PBMCs. The receptors stem from a male donor in good health and CMV-seronegative.

J is TRBJ2-7 and V is TRBV7-9; 12 nucleotides align to TRBD2. Germline CDR1 is SEHNR and CDR2 is FQNEAQ (reference sequence). The CDR3 runs to 16 residues. V gave up 5 bases and J gave up 4 bases; unmatched junction bases: 9. Written as DNA, the CDR3 is TGTGCCAGCAGCAAGGCTAGCGGGAGGGCCTGGTACGAGCAGTACTTC. Amino acid sequence: CASSKASGRAWYEQYF.

The chain is built from TRBV25-1 and TRBJ2-1; TRBD2 matches at 7 bases. The ends lost 4 bases at V and 7 bases at J; junction bases unmatched: 13. Germline lookup yields CDR1 MGHDK and CDR2 SYGVNS. The CDR3 contains 16 residues. CDR3 residues: CASSGWGGRGLNEQFF. DNA for the CDR3: TGTGCCAGCAGTGGGTGGGGCGGGAGAGGACTGAATGAGCAGTTCTTC.

The CDR3 DNA follows: TGTGCCAGCGCCGAAGCGCGCTATGAAAAACTGTTTTTT. It codes for CASAEARYEKLFF. The J gene is TRBJ1-4, the V gene TRBV27; D is unresolved. The CDR3 is 13 amino acids. Germline lookup yields CDR1 MNHEY and CDR2 SMNVEV (reference sequence). V lost 8 bases and J lost 6, with 13 bases in between.

The J gene is TRBJ2-1, the V gene TRBV28, with TRBD2 identical over 9 bases. Germline V CDR1 and CDR2: MDHEN, SYDVKM. CDR3 size: 15 residues. J gave up 4 bases and V 3 bases, and 4 bases lay outside the gene matches. In nucleotides, the CDR3 is TGTGCCAGCAGTTTGCCTAGCGGGATTTACAATGAGCAGTTCTTC. Translating gives CASSLPSGIYNEQFF. Full variable domain (missing parts from reference TRBV28 and TRBJ2-1): DVKVTQSSRYLVKRTGEKVFLECVQDMDHENMFWYRQDPGLGLRLIYFSYDVKMKEKGDIPEGYSVSREKKERFSLILESASTNQTSMYLCASSLPSGIYNEQFFGPGTRLTVL.

V is TRBV6-5 and J is TRBJ1-2; 8 nucleotides align to TRBD1. Trimming took 4 bases from V and 6 from J; bases not matched to a gene: 4. The CDR3 sequence is 13 residues long. Germline V gene sequence: CDR1 MNHEY, CDR2 SVGAGI. This CDR3 reads CASSLDRGDGYTF. CDR3 coding DNA: TGTGCCAGCAGTTTAGACAGGGGCGATGGCTACACCTTC.

CDR3 region: CAWRRDYEQYF. Written as DNA, the CDR3 is TGTGCCTGGAGGCGGGACTACGAGCAGTACTTC. The chain employs TRBV30 and TRBJ2-7, with D perhaps matching TRBD2 (6 bases). V was pared by 3 bases and J by 3 bases, with 6 bases between. The length of the CDR3 is 11 residues. CDR1 and CDR2 (germline): GTSNPN, SVGIG (reference sequence).

V usage is TRBV15 and J usage is TRBJ2-6, with TRBD1 matching over 8 bases. Germline CDR1 LNHNV, CDR2 YYDKDF (reference sequence). After removal of 4 bases from V and 1 base from J, the junction contained 6 bases not matched to a gene. The CDR3 is 17 residues long. CDR3 loop: CATSTGQVGSGANVLTF. CDR3 sequence (DNA): TGTGCCACCAGCACGGGACAGGTTGGGTCTGGGGCCAACGTCCTGACTTTC.

This clone was picked up one time. This chain uses TRBV11-3 with TRBJ2-5, with 10 bases that match TRBD2. V was pared by 5 bases and J by 3 bases, with 6 bases of the junction left unmatched. This CDR3 is built from 15 residues. Germline CDR1 and CDR2: SGHNT and YENEEA. CDR3 loop: CASSRGLAQEETQYF. CDR3 sequence (DNA): TGTGCCAGCAGCCGGGGACTAGCGCAAGAAGAGACCCAGTACTTC.

The V gene is TRBV11-2, the J gene TRBJ2-1, with TRBD2 identical over 13 bases. The germline CDR1 and CDR2 sequences are SGHAT and FQNNGV. J was trimmed by 7 bases and V by 5 bases; bases with no gene match: 8. The CDR3 is 16 amino acids. Here the CDR3 reads CASSTLAGGPWNEQFF. Here the CDR3 DNA reads TGTGCCAGCAGCACACTAGCGGGGGGGCCTTGGAATGAGCAGTTCTTC.

The chain combines TRBV7-9 with TRBJ1-5, with TRBD1 matching 7 bases. There are 14 residues in the CDR3. Germline lookup yields CDR1 SEHNR and CDR2 FQNEAQ (reference sequence). J was trimmed by 5 bases and V by 5 bases; bases with no gene match: 6. The CDR3 DNA sequence: TGTGCCAGCAGCGAGGGACAGACGGATCAGCCCCAGCATTTT. Its protein is CASSEGQTDQPQHF.

The chain uses TRBV30 and TRBJ1-5; TRBD1 aligns across 7 bases. The CDR3 sequence is 13 residues long. The V gene's germline CDR1 is GTSNPN and CDR2 SVGIG (reference sequence). With 3 bases clipped from V and 4 bases from J, the junction kept 3 bases outside the gene matches. The CDR3 DNA sequence: TGTGCCTGGAGGGCAGGGGGGAATCAGCCCCAGCATTTT. Its protein product is CAWRAGGNQPQHF.

This clone came up a few times. This chain joins TRBV5-5 and TRBJ1-2, with D possibly being TRBD1 (5 bases). V was cut by 4 bases and J by 5 bases, with 18 bases left in between. Germline assignment: CDR1 SGHKS and CDR2 YYEKEE (reference sequence). The CDR3 spans 15 residues. CDR3 sequence (DNA): TGTGCCAGCAGCGCCGAGGGCCGGGGGTGGTATGGCTACACCTTC. This codes for CASSAEGRGWYGYTF.

The chain combines TRBV28 with TRBJ2-2; D is possibly TRBD2 (6 bases). This CDR3 has 12 amino acids. Trimming left V 7 bases short and J 5 bases short, with 8 bases between. CDR1 and CDR2 from the germline V gene are MDHEN and SYDVKM. The DNA for the CDR3 is TGTGCCAGCAAGGGGAGGACCGGGGAGCTGTTTTTT. Residues: CASKGRTGELFF.

This clone was picked up one time. This is likely a read error, given that the CDR3 carries no conserved phenylalanine or tryptophan at its end. The chain uses TRBV28 and TRBJ2-7; D is perhaps TRBD2 (5 bases). The CDR3 has 13 residues. Trimming shortened V by 2 bases and J by 7 bases, and 12 bases separated the two germline ends. Germline-derived CDR1 and CDR2 are MDHEN and SYDVKM. CDR3 protein: CASSLLRGTEQYL. Written as DNA, the CDR3 is TGTGCCAGCAGTTTACTTCGGGGAACGGAGCAGTACCTC.

This clone was seen only once. This sequence joins TRBV6-6 and TRBJ1-2, with D possibly being TRBD1 (6 bases). Germline loops: CDR1 MNHNY, CDR2 SVGAGI (reference sequence). Trimming pared 7 bases from V and 4 bases from J, leaving 19 bases between. The CDR3 sequence is 15 residues long. CDR3: CASTHPEGGSYGYTF. CDR3 sequence (DNA): TGTGCCAGCACCCACCCTGAAGGGGGAAGCTATGGCTACACCTTC.

This rearrangement joins TRBV7-2 to TRBJ2-7, with 9 bases that match TRBD1. The ends lost 3 bases at V and 7 bases at J; junction bases unmatched: 4. The length of the CDR3 is 13 residues. Germline V gene lookup returns CDR1 SGHTA and CDR2 FQGNSA. The CDR3 DNA sequence: TGTGCCAGCAGCTTTTCAGGGACAGGGGAGCAGTACTTC. Its translation: CASSFSGTGEQYF. Using reference TRBV7-2 and TRBJ2-7 for the parts outside the CDR3, the full variable domain is GAGVSQSPSNKVTEKGKDVELRCDPISGHTALYWYRQSLGQGLEFLIYFQGNSAPDKSGLPSDRFSAERTGGSVSTLTIQRTQQEDSAVYLCASSFSGTGEQYFGPGTRLTVT.

CDR3 in amino acids: CASSQDPGRGGYTF. In nucleotides, the CDR3 is TGCGCCAGCAGCCAAGATCCGGGCAGGGGAGGCTACACCTTC. The chain employs TRBV4-1 and TRBJ1-2; possibly TRBD1 for D (6 bases). The CDR3 loop spans 14 amino acids. The ends were cut back, 0 bases at V and 8 bases at J, with 13 bases in the middle. Germline V CDR1 and CDR2: MGHRA, YSYEKL.

J is TRBJ2-2 and V is TRBV19; 14 bases are shared with TRBD2. The CDR3 consists of 17 residues. V shed 5 bases, J shed 1 base, and the junction held 3 bases outside the gene matches. Per the germline V gene, CDR1 is LNHDA and CDR2 is SQIVND (reference sequence). CDR3 loop: CASSYGTSGRNTGELFF. The CDR3 DNA follows: TGTGCCAGTAGTTACGGGACTAGCGGGAGGAACACCGGGGAGCTGTTTTTT.

The table lists this clone with many counts. This sequence joins TRBV4-2 and TRBJ2-2; 12 bases match TRBD2. This CDR3 contains 19 residues. The V segment lost 0 bases and the J segment 2 bases; nucleotides outside the gene matches: 7. Germline values: CDR1 LGHNA, CDR2 YNFKEQ. The CDR3 is CASSQDLAGGPGNTGELFF. The CDR3 DNA reads TGTGCCAGCAGCCAAGATCTAGCGGGGGGGCCGGGTAACACCGGGGAGCTGTTTTTT.

The chain has TRBV6-1 and TRBJ2-5, with a weak D call TRBD2 (5 bases). Trimming removed 8 bases at V and 5 bases at J, with 15 bases between. This CDR3 spans 13 amino acids. Germline CDR1 and CDR2: MNHNS and SASEGT. The CDR3 DNA sequence: TGTGCCAGCGAGGGTCAGGTTGTCGAGACCCAGTACTTC. Amino acids: CASEGQVVETQYF.